The 4 T cell receptor beta chains in this list originate from one sample, sequenced in a study of T cell responses to AZD1222 COVID-19 vaccine. Profiled with immunoSEQ multiplex PCR; TCRdb holds only in-frame clones, not every one. The sample lists around 200,000 clones, approximately 91% occurring once. The sample was peripheral blood, taken on day 0 of AZD1222 vaccination. Every receptor here comes from an adult in good health.

The V and J genes are TRBV11-2 and TRBJ2-7; 9 bases align to TRBD1. The CDR3 is 15 amino acids. Trimming took 5 bases from V and 5 from J; bases not matched to a gene: 10. Germline V gives CDR1 SGHAT, CDR2 FQNNGV. In DNA form, the CDR3 reads TGTGCCAGCAGCCCAGACAGGGGGTCTCGGGACGAGCAGTACTTC. It yields the protein CASSPDRGSRDEQYF.

The gene calls are TRBV28 and TRBJ1-5; 7 nucleotides align to TRBD1. V lost 6 bases, J lost 4 bases, and 12 bases stayed unmatched. The V gene's germline CDR1 is MDHEN and CDR2 SYDVKM. This CDR3 has 16 amino acids. CDR3 amino acids: CASSKRDSVGNQPQHF. CDR3 bases: TGTGCCAGCAGCAAACGGGACAGCGTCGGGAATCAGCCCCAGCATTTT.

The chain has TRBV28 and TRBJ1-5; D is possibly TRBD1 (6 bases). This CDR3 has 17 residues. Germline values: CDR1 MDHEN, CDR2 SYDVKM. The V and J ends lost 2 bases and 1 base respectively, with 15 bases between them. The CDR3: CASSLRPTGRSNQPQHF. As DNA, the CDR3 is TGTGCCAGCAGTTTAAGACCCACAGGGAGGAGCAATCAGCCCCAGCATTTT.

The rearrangement uses TRBV13 and TRBJ1-2, with D uncertain. This CDR3 is 13 amino acids long. CDR1 and CDR2 (germline): PRHDT, FYEKMQ (reference sequence). Trimming stripped 4 bases from V and 6 bases from J, with 12 bases between. The chain's CDR3 is CASSSRTDDGYTF. The CDR3 nucleotides are TGTGCCAGCAGCTCCCGGACCGATGATGGCTACACCTTC.